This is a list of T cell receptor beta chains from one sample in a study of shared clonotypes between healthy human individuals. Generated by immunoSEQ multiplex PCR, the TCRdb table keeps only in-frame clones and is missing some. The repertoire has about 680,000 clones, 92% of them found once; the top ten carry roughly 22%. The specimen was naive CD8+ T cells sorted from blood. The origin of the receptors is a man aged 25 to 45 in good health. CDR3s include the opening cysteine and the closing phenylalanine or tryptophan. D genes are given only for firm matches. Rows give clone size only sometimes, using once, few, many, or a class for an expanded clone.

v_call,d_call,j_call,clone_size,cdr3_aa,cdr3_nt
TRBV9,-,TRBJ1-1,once,CASSQEGTTEAFF,TGTGCCAGCAGCCAGGAAGGAACCACTGAAGCTTTCTTT
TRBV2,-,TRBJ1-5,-,CASSDGEPQHF,TGTGCCAGCAGTGATGGGGAGCCCCAGCATTTT
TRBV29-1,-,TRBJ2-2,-,CSVGRDPYTGELFF,TGCAGCGTTGGGCGGGACCCTTACACCGGGGAGCTGTTTTTT
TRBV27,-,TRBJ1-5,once,CASRPLGGGDQPQHF,TGTGCCAGCAGGCCATTGGGGGGAGGGGATCAGCCCCAGCATTTT
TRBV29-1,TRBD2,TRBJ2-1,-,CSVEGLAGGLPYNEQFF,TGCAGCGTTGAAGGCCTAGCGGGAGGCCTTCCCTACAATGAGCAGTTCTTC
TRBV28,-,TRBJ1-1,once,CASSLEGVYQNTEAFF,TGTGCCAGCAGTTTAGAAGGGGTGTACCAGAACACTGAAGCTTTCTTT
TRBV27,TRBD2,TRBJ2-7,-,CASSSGTSEYEQYF,TGTGCCAGCAGTTCCGGGACTAGCGAGTACGAGCAGTACTTC
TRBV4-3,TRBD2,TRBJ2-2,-,CASSQERLAGGPDGELFF,TGCGCCAGCAGCCAAGAGAGACTAGCGGGAGGGCCAGACGGGGAGCTGTTTTTT
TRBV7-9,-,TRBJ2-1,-,CASTSRTVDNEQFF,TGTGCCAGCACCTCTCGGACAGTTGACAATGAGCAGTTCTTC
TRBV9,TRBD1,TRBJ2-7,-,CASSAGQGSSYEQYF,TGTGCCAGCAGCGCCGGACAGGGCAGCTCCTACGAGCAGTACTTC
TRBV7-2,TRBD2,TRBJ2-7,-,CASSGVLAGPIEQYF,TGTGCCAGCAGCGGGGTACTAGCGGGCCCTATAGAGCAGTACTTC
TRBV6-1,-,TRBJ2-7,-,CASPPTRYGFYEQYF,TGTGCCAGCCCCCCCACACGGTACGGCTTCTACGAGCAGTACTTC
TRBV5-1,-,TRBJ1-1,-,CASSLGAEAFF,TGCGCCAGCAGCTTGGGGGCTGAAGCTTTCTTT
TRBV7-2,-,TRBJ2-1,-,CASSLKTLVADEQFF,TGTGCCAGCAGCCTCAAGACACTAGTTGCCGATGAGCAGTTCTTC
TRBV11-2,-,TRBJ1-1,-,CASSLVGNYRDPSSTEAFF,TGTGCCAGCAGCTTAGTGGGGAACTACAGGGACCCAAGCAGCACTGAAGCTTTCTTT
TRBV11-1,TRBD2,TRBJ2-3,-,CASSQTSGRRDTQYF,TGTGCCAGCAGCCAAACTAGCGGACGGAGAGATACGCAGTATTTT
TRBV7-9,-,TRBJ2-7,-,CASTPGVDSYEQYF,TGTGCCAGCACCCCGGGAGTGGATTCCTACGAGCAGTACTTC
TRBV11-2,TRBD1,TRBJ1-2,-,CATRSTGDFYGYTF,TGTGCCACCCGCTCGACAGGGGATTTCTATGGCTACACCTTC
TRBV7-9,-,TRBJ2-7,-,CASSHDGAYEQYF,TGTGCCAGCAGCCACGACGGAGCCTACGAGCAGTACTTC
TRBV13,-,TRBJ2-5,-,CASSTSPRAQETQYF,TGTGCCAGCAGCACCAGCCCCCGCGCCCAAGAGACCCAGTACTTC
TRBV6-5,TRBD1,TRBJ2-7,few,CASSSGGSYEQYF,TGTGCCAGCAGCTCAGGGGGCAGCTACGAGCAGTACTTC
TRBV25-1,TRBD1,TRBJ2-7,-,CASSARDSSYEQYF,TGTGCCAGCAGTGCTCGGGACAGCTCCTACGAGCAGTACTTC
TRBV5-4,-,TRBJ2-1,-,CASSLWDPRNEQFF,TGTGCCAGCAGCTTGTGGGACCCCAGAAATGAGCAGTTCTTC
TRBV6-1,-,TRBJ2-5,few,CASLSGAKQYF,TGTGCCAGCCTGTCTGGGGCCAAGCAGTACTTC
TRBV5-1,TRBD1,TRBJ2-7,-,CASSGTGDRNYEQYF,TGCGCCAGCAGCGGAACCGGGGACAGAAACTACGAGCAGTACTTC
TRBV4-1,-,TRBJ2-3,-,CASSSKHGVNTDTQYF,TGCGCCAGCAGCTCGAAGCACGGGGTAAACACAGATACGCAGTATTTT
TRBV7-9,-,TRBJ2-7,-,CASSSSSGADYEQYF,TGTGCCAGCAGCTCCTCAAGTGGGGCGGACTACGAGCAGTACTTC
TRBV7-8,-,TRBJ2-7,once,CASSLRRDPAWYEQYF,TGTGCCAGCAGCTTACGCCGGGACCCCGCGTGGTACGAGCAGTACTTC
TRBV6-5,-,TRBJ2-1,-,CASSYRENNEQFF,TGTGCCAGCAGTTACCGGGAGAACAATGAGCAGTTCTTC
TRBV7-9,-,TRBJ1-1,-,CASSPPWNTEAFF,TGTGCCAGCAGCCCCCCGTGGAACACTGAAGCTTTCTTT
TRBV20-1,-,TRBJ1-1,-,CSVRWGTEAFF,TGCAGTGTCCGGTGGGGCACTGAAGCTTTCTTT
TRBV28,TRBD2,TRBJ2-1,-,CASSGGLAHYNEQFF,TGTGCCAGCAGTGGGGGACTAGCCCATTACAATGAGCAGTTCTTC
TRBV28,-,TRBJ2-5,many,CASSFHANQETQYF,TGTGCCAGCAGTTTCCACGCTAACCAAGAGACCCAGTACTTC
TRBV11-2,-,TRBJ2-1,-,CASSTPGSLYNEQFF,TGTGCCAGCAGTACCCCGGGATCTCTCTACAATGAGCAGTTCTTC
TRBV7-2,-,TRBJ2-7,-,CASSLALLTNEQYF,TGTGCCAGCAGCTTAGCTCTCCTTACCAACGAGCAGTACTTC
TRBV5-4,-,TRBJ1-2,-,CASSRGHQEQGYTF,TGTGCCAGCAGCCGGGGACACCAAGAACAGGGCTACACCTTC
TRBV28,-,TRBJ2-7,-,CASSEDSRYEQYF,TGTGCCAGCTCCGAAGACAGCCGCTACGAGCAGTACTTC
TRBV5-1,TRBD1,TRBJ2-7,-,CASSLTGVGYEQYF,TGCGCCAGCAGCTTGACAGGGGTAGGCTACGAGCAGTACTTC
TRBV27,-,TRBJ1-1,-,CASSPAAMNTEAFF,TGTGCCAGCAGCCCCGCGGCTATGAACACTGAAGCTTTCTTT
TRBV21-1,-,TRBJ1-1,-,CASSKSRRSMNTEAFF,TGTGCCAGCAGCAAATCACGCCGCAGCATGAACACTGAAGCTTTCTTT
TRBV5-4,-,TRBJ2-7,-,CASSIGQPSSYEQYF,TGTGCCAGCAGCATTGGACAGCCTAGCTCCTACGAGCAGTACTTC
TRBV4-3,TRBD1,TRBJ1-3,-,CASSHNRGPQDTIYF,TGCGCCAGCAGCCATAACAGGGGGCCACAGGACACCATATATTTT
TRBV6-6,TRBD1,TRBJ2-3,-,CASTDRDRNTDTQYF,TGTGCCAGCACCGACCGGGACAGAAACACAGATACGCAGTATTTT
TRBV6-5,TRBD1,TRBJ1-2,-,CASRPDRWGYTF,TGTGCCAGCAGACCGGACAGGTGGGGCTACACCTTC
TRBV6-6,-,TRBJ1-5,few,CASSYSSQGDQPQHF,TGTGCCAGCAGTTACTCCAGCCAGGGAGACCAGCCCCAGCATTTT
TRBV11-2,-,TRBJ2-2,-,CASSSRDAGELFF,TGTGCCAGCAGCTCCAGGGATGCCGGGGAGCTGTTTTTT
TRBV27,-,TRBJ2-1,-,CASSLRGAGAVFYNEQFF,TGTGCCAGCAGTTTACGGGGGGCTGGCGCGGTCTTCTACAATGAGCAGTTCTTC